The clone carrying this TCR beta chain was counted between two and nine times. Its antigen is as yet unknown. Healthy Caucasians provided all donations. This specimen belongs to a study of identical twins. Template switching introduced a universal primer site, and the cDNA bore unique molecular identifiers. Each CDR3 protein gets one entry after TCRdb re-called the 5' RACE reads with MiXCR. Among 500,000 or so distinct CDR3 sequences listed, 12% to 15% were seen once. Study results and caveats: Abundant beta clonotypes from cord blood had fewer insertions, unlike memory repertoires, which showed none. Monozygotic twin pairs showed more out-of-frame TCR alpha sharing than models estimated.

The same sample was also used in a study of yellow fever vaccine responses in identical twins.

The sequence was collected from a woman between 18 and 29 years old in good health. The sequenced sample consisted of CD4+ T cells sorted from blood.

The CDR3 DNA reads as TGTGCCAGCAGACCCGAAAATTCTAATTCACCCCTCCACTTT. It is translated as CASRPENSNSPLHF. The chain employs TRBV6-1 and TRBJ1-6, with D unclear. Trimming cost V 6 bases and J 6 bases, with 12 bases left between them. This CDR3 contains 14 residues. Germline V gives CDR1 MNHNS, CDR2 SASEGT.